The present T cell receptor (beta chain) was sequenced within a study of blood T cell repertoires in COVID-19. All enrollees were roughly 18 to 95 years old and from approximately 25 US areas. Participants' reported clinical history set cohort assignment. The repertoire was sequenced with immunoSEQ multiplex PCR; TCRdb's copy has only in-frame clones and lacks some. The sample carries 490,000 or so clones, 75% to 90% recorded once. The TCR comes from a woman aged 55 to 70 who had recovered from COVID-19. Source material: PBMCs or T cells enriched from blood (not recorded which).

CDR3 bases: TGCGCCAGCAGCCCTGCGGGATCGAGCACCGGGGAGCTGTTTTTT. It yields the protein CASSPAGSSTGELFF. V is TRBV5-1 and J is TRBJ2-2, with D possibly being TRBD2 (6 bases). From germline, CDR1 is SGHRS and CDR2 YFSETQ. The CDR3 covers 15 residues. Trimming left V 4 bases short and J 4 bases short, with 14 bases between.